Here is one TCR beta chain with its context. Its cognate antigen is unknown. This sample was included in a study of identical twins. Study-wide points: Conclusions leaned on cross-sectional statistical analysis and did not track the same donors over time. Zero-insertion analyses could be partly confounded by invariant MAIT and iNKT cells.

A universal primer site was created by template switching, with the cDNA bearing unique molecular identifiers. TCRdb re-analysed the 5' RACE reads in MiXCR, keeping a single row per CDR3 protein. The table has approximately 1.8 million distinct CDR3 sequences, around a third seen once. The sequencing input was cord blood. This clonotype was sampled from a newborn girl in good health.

The CDR3 nucleotides are TGCAGTGCTGGAAATAGTCCTCGGCAGATCAACTATGGCTACACCTTC. It translates to CSAGNSPRQINYGYTF. The gene calls are TRBV20-1 and TRBJ1-2; D not certain. There are 16 residues in the CDR3. CDR1 is DFQATT and CDR2 is SNEGSKA in the germline V gene (reference sequence). The ends were cut back, 5 bases at V and 2 bases at J, with 21 bases in the middle.